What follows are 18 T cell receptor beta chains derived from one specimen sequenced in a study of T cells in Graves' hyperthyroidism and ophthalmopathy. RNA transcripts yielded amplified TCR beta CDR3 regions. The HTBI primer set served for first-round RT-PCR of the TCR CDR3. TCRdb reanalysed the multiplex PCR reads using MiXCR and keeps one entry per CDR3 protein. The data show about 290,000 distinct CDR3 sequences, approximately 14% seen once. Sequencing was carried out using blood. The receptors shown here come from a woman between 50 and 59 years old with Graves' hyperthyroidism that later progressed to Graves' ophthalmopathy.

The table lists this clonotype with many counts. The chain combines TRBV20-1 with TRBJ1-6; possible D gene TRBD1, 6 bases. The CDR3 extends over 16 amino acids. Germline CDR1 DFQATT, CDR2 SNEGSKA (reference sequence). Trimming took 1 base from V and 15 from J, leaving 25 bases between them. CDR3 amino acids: CSARVAGQALGGHLHF. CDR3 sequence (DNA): TGCAGTGCTAGAGTGGCAGGGCAGGCGTTAGGGGGACACCTCCACTTT.

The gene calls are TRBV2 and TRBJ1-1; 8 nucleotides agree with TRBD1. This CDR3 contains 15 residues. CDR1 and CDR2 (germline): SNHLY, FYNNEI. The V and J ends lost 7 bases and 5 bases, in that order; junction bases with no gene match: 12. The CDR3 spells CASTMTGVTKTEAFF. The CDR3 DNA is TGTGCCAGCACAATGACAGGGGTTACGAAAACTGAAGCTTTCTTT.

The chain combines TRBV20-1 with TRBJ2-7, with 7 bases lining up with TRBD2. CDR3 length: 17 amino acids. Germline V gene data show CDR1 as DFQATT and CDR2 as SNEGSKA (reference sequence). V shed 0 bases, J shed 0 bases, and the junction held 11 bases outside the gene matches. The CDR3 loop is CSARDRLGRGSSYEQYF. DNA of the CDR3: TGCAGTGCTAGAGATAGATTGGGGCGCGGGAGCTCCTACGAGCAGTACTTC.

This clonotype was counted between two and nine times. This CDR3 is CSSHRGRGNQPQHF. The CDR3 bases are TGCAGTTCTCACAGGGGGCGAGGCAATCAGCCCCAGCATTTT. V usage is TRBV20-1 and J usage is TRBJ1-5; TRBD1 matches 9 bases. Germline loops: CDR1 DFQATT, CDR2 SNEGSKA (reference sequence). Unmatched junction bases numbered 7, after V lost 8 bases and J lost 2 bases. The CDR3 is made up of 14 amino acids.

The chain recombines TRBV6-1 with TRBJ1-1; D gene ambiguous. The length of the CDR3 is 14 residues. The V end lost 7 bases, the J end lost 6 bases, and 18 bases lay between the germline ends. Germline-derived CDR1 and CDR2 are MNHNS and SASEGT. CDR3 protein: CASMAGWLQAEAFF. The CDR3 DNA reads TGTGCCAGCATGGCCGGGTGGCTCCAGGCTGAAGCTTTCTTT.

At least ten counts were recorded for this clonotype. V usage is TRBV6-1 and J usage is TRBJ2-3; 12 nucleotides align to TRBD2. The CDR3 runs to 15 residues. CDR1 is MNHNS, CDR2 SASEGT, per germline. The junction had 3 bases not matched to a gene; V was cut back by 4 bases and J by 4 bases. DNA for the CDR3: TGTGCCAGCAGTGGACTAGCGGGAGAGGCAGATACGCAGTATTTT. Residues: CASSGLAGEADTQYF.

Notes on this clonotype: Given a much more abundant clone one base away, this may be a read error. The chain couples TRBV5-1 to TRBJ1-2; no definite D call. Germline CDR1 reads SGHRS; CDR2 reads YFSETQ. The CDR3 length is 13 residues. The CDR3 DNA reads TGCGCCACCAGCTTTACAGACAACTATGGCTACACCTTC. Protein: CATSFTDNYGYTF.

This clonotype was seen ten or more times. The DNA for the CDR3 is TGTGCCACCAGTGACGCAGGGGAGGGGAACACTGAAGCTTTCTTT. It yields the protein CATSDAGEGNTEAFF. V is TRBV24-1 and J is TRBJ1-1; a weak D match, TRBD1 (6 bases). There are 15 residues in the CDR3. Germline V gives CDR1 KGHDR, CDR2 SFDVKD. The germline V and J ends were trimmed by 4 bases and 1 base, with 12 bases remaining between them.

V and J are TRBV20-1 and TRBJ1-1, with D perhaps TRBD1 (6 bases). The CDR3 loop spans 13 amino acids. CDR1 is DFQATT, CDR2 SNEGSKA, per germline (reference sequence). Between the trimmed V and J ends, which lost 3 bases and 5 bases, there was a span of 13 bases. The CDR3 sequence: CSASWAGATEAFF. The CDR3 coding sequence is TGCAGTGCTAGCTGGGCGGGGGCGACTGAAGCTTTCTTT.

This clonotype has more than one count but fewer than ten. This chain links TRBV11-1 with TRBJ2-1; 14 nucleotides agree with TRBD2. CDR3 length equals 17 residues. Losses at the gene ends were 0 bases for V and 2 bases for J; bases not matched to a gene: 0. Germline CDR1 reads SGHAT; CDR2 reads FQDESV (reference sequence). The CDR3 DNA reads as TGTGCCAGCAGCTTAGCGGGACTAGCGGGGGCCTACAATGAGCAGTTCTTC. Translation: CASSLAGLAGAYNEQFF.

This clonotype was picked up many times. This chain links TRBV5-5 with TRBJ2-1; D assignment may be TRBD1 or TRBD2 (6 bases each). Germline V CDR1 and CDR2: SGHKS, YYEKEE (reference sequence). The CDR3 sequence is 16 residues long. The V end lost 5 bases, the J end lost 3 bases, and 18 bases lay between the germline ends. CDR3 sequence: CASRGAGGINYNEQFF. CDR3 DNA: TGTGCCAGCAGGGGGGCCGGCGGGATCAACTACAATGAGCAGTTCTTC.

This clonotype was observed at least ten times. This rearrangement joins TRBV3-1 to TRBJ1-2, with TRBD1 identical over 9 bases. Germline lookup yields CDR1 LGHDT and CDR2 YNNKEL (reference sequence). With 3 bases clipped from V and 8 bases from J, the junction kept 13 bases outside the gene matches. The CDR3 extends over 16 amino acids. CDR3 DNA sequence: TGTGCCAGCAGCCACCGACCGGGACAGGGAACGTGGGGCTACACCTTC. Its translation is CASSHRPGQGTWGYTF.

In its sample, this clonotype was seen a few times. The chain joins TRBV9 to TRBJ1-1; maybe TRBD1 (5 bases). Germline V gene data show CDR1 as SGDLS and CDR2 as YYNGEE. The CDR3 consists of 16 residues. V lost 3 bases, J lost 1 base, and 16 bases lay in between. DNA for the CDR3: TGTGCCAGCAGCGCTTTTTCCGGGACGGGGAACACTGAAGCTTTCTTT. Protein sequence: CASSAFSGTGNTEAFF. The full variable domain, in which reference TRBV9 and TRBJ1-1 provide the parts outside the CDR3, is DSGVTQTPKHLITATGQRVTLRCSPRSGDLSVYWYQQSLDQGLQFLIQYYNGEERAKGNILERFSAQQFPDLHSELNLSSLELGDSALYFCASSAFSGTGNTEAFFGQGTRLTVV.

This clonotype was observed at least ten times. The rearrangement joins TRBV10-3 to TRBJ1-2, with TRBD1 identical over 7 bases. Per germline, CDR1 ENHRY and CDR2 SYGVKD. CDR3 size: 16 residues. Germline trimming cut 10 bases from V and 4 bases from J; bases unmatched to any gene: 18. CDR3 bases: TGTGCCACATCATCTAACCCGGGACAGTCGGCCTATGGCTACACCTTC. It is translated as CATSSNPGQSAYGYTF.

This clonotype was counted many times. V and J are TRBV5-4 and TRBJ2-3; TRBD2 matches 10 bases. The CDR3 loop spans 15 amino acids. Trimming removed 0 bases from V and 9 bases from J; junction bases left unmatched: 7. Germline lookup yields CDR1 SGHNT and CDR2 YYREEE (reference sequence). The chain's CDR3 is CASSLDGLAGATQYF. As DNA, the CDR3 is TGTGCCAGCAGCTTGGACGGGCTAGCGGGAGCAACGCAGTATTTT.

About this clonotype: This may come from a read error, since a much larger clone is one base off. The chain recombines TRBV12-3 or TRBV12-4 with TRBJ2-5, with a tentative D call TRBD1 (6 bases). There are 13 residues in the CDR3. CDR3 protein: CASSGQRQETLYF. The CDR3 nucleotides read TGTGCCAGCAGCGGACAGAGACAAGAGACCCTGTACTTC.

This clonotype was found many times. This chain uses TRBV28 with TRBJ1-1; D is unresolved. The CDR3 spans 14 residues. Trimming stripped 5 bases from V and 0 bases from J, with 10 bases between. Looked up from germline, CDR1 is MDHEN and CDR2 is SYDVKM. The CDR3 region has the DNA TGTGCCAGCAGTATAGACGGGATGAACACTGAAGCTTTCTTT. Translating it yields CASSIDGMNTEAFF.

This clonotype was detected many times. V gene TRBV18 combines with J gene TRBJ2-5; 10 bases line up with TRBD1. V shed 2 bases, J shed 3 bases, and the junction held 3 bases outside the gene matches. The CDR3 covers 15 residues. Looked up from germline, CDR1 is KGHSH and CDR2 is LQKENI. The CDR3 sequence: CASSPSDRGEETQYF. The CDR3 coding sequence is TGTGCCAGCTCACCATCGGACAGGGGGGAAGAGACCCAGTACTTC.